This T cell receptor beta chain was retrieved from a study of T cell repertoires in cytomegalovirus infection. On the study more broadly: Public TCR beta signatures provided an indication of both CMV infection and a matching HLA type.

Germline CDR1 and CDR2: SEHNR and FQNEAQ (reference sequence). The V and J ends lost 3 bases and 4 bases respectively, with 15 bases between them. The CDR3 sequence is 15 residues long. Study observations and caveats: In two of eight donors, the top clonotype was HLA-C-restricted CMV-specific. CMV carriers with the relevant HLA were identified by cumulative public TCR beta family frequency.

This clonotype has a handful of counts. The target antigen is unknown. TCRdb re-analysed the reads in MiXCR, keeping a single row per CDR3 protein. The sample includes around 740,000 distinct CDR3 sequences, 35% to 45% of them seen just once. Specimen: PBMCs. The chain recombines TRBV7-9 with TRBJ1-1; a weak D match, TRBD1 (6 bases). This TCR was recovered from a human donor in good health (CMV status not recorded). Some clones in this sample may be carry-over from other donors' samples. The CDR3 DNA follows: TGTGCCAGCAGCTTCGCACAGGGTATAGGCACTGAAGCTTTCTTT. It specifies CASSFAQGIGTEAFF.